These 7 T cell receptor beta chains came from one sample sequenced in a study of T cell responses to AZD1222 COVID-19 vaccine. The repertoire was sequenced with immunoSEQ multiplex PCR; TCRdb's copy has only in-frame clones and lacks some. The table lists approximately 74,000 clones, about 84% of them singletons, with around 3% in the top ten. This material consisted of peripheral blood, taken on day 0 of AZD1222 vaccination. All receptors come from an adult in good health.

This chain uses TRBV30 with TRBJ1-4; D not certain. Trimming removed 8 bases from V and 0 bases from J, with 10 bases in between. CDR1 and CDR2 (germline): GTSNPN, SVGIG (reference sequence). This CDR3 has 13 amino acids. This CDR3 reads CAASEATNEKLFF. The CDR3 nucleotides are TGTGCCGCCTCAGAAGCAACTAATGAAAAACTGTTTTTT.

This clone was counted a single time. The chain recombines TRBV7-9 with TRBJ2-3; TRBD1 matches at 7 bases. Germline CDR1 reads SEHNR; CDR2 reads FQNEAQ (reference sequence). This CDR3 comprises 16 residues. With V trimmed by 3 bases and J by 6 bases, 12 bases remained unmatched. CDR3 DNA sequence: TGTGCCAGCAGCTTCTACTTAGGGGGCGCGAAGGATACGCAGTATTTT. Translating it yields CASSFYLGGAKDTQYF.

This chain uses TRBV7-6 with TRBJ1-5, with 8 bases matching TRBD1. The CDR3 contains 15 residues. CDR1 is SGHVS and CDR2 is FNYEAQ in the germline V gene. V gave up 3 bases and J gave up 4 bases; unmatched junction bases: 5. The CDR3 DNA follows: TGTGCCAGCAGCTTGACAGGGGCCTGGAATCAGCCCCAGCATTTT. Translation: CASSLTGAWNQPQHF.

This chain connects TRBV27 to TRBJ2-7; tentatively, D is TRBD1 (5 bases). Trimming stripped 1 base from V and 3 bases from J, with 10 bases between. This CDR3 is 14 amino acids long. CDR1 is MNHEY, CDR2 SMNVEV, per germline (reference sequence). The CDR3 loop is CASSLWGDGYEQYF. The CDR3 nucleotides are TGTGCCAGCAGTTTATGGGGCGACGGCTACGAGCAGTACTTC.

The V and J genes are TRBV27 and TRBJ1-2, with 9 bases identical to TRBD1. The CDR3 totals 13 residues. The germline CDR1 and CDR2 sequences are MNHEY and SMNVEV (reference sequence). The trim removed 1 base at V and 6 bases at J, leaving 0 bases unmatched. Written as DNA, the CDR3 is TGTGCCAGCAGTTTATACAGGGGGCATGGCTACACCTTC. Protein product: CASSLYRGHGYTF.

The chain has TRBV9 and TRBJ2-5; 11 bases are a match to TRBD2. V gave up 3 bases and J gave up 0 bases; unmatched junction bases: 1. The CDR3 loop spans 15 amino acids. CDR1 and CDR2 from the germline V gene are SGDLS and YYNGEE. The CDR3: CASSEGLADQETQYF. The CDR3 DNA is TGTGCCAGCAGCGAGGGACTAGCGGACCAAGAGACCCAGTACTTC.

This chain connects TRBV28 to TRBJ1-1; D remains ambiguous. The V and J ends lost 7 bases and 2 bases respectively, with 14 bases between them. In germline, CDR1 is MDHEN, CDR2 SYDVKM. The CDR3 is made up of 14 amino acids. The CDR3 is CASNEPGGNTEAFF. The CDR3 nucleotides read TGTGCCAGCAACGAGCCGGGAGGTAACACTGAAGCTTTCTTT.